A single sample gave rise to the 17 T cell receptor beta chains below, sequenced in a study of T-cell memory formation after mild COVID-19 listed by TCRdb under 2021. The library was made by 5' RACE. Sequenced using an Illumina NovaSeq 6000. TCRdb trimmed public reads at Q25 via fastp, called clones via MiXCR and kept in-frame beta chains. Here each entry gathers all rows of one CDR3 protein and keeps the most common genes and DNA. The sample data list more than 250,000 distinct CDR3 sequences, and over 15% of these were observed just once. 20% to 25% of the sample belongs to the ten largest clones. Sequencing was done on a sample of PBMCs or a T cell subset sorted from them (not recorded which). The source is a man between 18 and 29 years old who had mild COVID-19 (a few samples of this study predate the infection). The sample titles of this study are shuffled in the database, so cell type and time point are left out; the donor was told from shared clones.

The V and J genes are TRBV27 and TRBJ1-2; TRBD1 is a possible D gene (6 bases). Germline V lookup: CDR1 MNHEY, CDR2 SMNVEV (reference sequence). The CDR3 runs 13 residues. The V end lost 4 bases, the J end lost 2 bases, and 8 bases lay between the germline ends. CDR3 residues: CASSYRVNYGYTF. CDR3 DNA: TGTGCCAGCAGTTACAGGGTAAACTATGGCTACACCTTC.

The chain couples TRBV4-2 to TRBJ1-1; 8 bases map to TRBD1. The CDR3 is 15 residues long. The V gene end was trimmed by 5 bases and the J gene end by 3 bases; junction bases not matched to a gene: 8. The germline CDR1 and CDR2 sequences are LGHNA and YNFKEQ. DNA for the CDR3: TGTGCCAGCAGCGCAGGACAGGGAGGGGACACTGAAGCTTTCTTT. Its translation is CASSAGQGGDTEAFF.

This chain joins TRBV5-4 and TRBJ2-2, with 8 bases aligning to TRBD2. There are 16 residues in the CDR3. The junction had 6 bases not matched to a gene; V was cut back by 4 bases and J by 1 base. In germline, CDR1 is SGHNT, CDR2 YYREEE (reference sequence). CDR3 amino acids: CASSPGGAMNTGELFF. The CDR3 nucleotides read TGTGCCAGCAGCCCCGGGGGGGCTATGAACACCGGGGAGCTGTTTTTT.

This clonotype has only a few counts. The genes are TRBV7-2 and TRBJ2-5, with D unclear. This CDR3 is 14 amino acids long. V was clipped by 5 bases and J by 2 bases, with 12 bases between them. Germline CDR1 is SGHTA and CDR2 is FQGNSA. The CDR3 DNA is TGTGCCAGCAGCACCCCCCCGATTCAAGAGACCCAGTACTTC. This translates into CASSTPPIQETQYF.

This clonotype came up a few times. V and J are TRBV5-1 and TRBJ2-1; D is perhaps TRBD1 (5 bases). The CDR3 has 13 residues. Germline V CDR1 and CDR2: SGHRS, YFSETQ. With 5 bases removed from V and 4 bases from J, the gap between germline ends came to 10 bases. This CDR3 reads CASRTTGYNEQFF. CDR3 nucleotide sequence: TGCGCCAGCAGGACAACAGGTTACAATGAGCAGTTCTTC. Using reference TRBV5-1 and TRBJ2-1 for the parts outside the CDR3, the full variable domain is KAGVTQTPRYLIKTRGQQVTLSCSPISGHRSVSWYQQTPGQGLQFLFEYFSETQRNKGNFPGRFSGRQFSNSRSEMNVSTLELGDSALYLCASRTTGYNEQFFGPGTRLTVL.

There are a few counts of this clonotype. The CDR3 here is CASKLIRGYTF. CDR3 DNA sequence: TGTGCCAGCAAACTCATACGGGGCTACACCTTC. This chain uses TRBV2 with TRBJ1-2, with D hard to call. CDR1 and CDR2 from the germline V gene are SNHLY and FYNNEI. The CDR3 sequence is 11 residues long. The V end lost 7 bases, the J end lost 8 bases, and 11 bases lay between the germline ends.

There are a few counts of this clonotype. Here the CDR3 reads CASSFKGAGQPQHF. The CDR3 DNA follows: TGTGCCAGCAGTTTCAAGGGGGCGGGTCAGCCCCAGCATTTT. The V call is TRBV12-3 or TRBV12-4, the J call TRBJ1-5; 7 bases are a match to TRBD1. J was trimmed by 6 bases and V by 3 bases; bases with no gene match: 5. The CDR3 covers 14 residues.

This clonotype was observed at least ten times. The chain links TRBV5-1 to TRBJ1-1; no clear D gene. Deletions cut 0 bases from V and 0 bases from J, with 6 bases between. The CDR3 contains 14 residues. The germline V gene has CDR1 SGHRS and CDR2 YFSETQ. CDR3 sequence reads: CASSLDGLNTEAFF. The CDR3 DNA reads TGCGCCAGCAGCTTGGACGGTTTGAACACTGAAGCTTTCTTT.

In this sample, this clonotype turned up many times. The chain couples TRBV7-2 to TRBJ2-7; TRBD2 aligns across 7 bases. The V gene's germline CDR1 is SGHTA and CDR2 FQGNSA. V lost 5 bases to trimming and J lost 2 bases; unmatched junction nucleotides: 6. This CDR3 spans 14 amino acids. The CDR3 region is CASSLSGDPYEQYF. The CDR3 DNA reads TGTGCCAGCAGCCTCAGCGGGGATCCCTACGAGCAGTACTTC.

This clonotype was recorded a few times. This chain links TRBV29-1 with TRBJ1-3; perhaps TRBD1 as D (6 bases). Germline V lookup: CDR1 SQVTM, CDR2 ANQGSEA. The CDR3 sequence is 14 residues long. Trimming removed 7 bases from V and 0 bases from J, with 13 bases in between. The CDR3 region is CSAETGLSGNTIYF. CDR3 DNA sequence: TGCAGCGCGGAGACAGGCCTCTCTGGAAACACCATATATTTT.

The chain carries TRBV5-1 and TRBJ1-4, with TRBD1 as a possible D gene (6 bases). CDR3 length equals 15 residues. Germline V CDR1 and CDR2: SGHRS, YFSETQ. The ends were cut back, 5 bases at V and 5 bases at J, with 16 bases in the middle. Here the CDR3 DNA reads TGCGCCAGCAGATCGCAAGGGGGAGAAAATGAAAAACTGTTTTTT. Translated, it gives CASRSQGGENEKLFF. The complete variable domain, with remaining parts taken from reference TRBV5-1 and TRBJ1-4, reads KAGVTQTPRYLIKTRGQQVTLSCSPISGHRSVSWYQQTPGQGLQFLFEYFSETQRNKGNFPGRFSGRQFSNSRSEMNVSTLELGDSALYLCASRSQGGENEKLFFGSGTQLSVL.

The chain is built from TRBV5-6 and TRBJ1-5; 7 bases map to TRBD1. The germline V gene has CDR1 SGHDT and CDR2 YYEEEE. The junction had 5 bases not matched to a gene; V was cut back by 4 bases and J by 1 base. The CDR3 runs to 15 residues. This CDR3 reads CASSTGQQSNQPQHF. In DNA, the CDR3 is TGTGCCAGCAGCACGGGACAGCAGAGCAATCAGCCCCAGCATTTT. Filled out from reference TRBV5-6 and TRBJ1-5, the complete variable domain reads DAGVTQSPTHLIKTRGQQVTLRCSPKSGHDTVSWYQQALGQGPQFIFQYYEEEERQRGNFPDRFSGHQFPNYSSELNVNALLLGDSALYLCASSTGQQSNQPQHFGDGTRLSIL.

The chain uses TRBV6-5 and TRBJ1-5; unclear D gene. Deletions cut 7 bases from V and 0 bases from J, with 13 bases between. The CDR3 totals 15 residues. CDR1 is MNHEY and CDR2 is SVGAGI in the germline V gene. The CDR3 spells CASKGDTYSNQPQHF. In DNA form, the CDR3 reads TGTGCCAGCAAAGGAGACACTTATAGCAATCAGCCCCAGCATTTT.

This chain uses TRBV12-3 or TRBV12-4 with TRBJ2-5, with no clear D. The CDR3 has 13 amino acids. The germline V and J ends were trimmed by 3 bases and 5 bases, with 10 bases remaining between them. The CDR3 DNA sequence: TGTGCCAGCAGTTTCTTACAGAGGGAGACCCAGTACTTC. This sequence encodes CASSFLQRETQYF.

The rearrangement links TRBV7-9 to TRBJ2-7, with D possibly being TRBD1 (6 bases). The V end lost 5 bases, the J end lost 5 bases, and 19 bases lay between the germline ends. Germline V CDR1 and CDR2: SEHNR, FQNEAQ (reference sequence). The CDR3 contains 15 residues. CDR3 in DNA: TGTGCCAGCAGCCCATGGACAGACCCTACCGACGAGCAGTACTTC. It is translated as CASSPWTDPTDEQYF.

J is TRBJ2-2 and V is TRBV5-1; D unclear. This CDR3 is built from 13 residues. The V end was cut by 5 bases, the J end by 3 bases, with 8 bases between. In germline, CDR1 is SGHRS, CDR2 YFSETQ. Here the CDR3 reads CASSPLHTGELFF. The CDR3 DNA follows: TGCGCCAGCAGTCCACTCCACACCGGGGAGCTGTTTTTT.

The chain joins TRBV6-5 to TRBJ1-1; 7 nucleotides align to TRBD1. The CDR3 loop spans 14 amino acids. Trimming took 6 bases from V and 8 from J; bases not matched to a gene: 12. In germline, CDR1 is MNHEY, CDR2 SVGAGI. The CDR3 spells CASSLRQGGGEAFF. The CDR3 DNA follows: TGTGCCAGCAGCCTTCGACAGGGCGGTGGAGAAGCTTTCTTT.